Detailed here is one TCR beta chain. This specimen comes from a study of CD8 T cells in Susac syndrome. When the RNA was reverse transcribed, random hexamers were used with an input of 0.5 to 1 ug. Amplification of TCR beta CDR3 used immunoSEQ multiplex PCR across 54 Vbeta and 13 Jbeta. TCRdb fed the immunoSEQ multiplex PCR reads into MiXCR, producing one record per CDR3 protein. This sample has more than 100,000 distinct CDR3 sequences, with about 96% found just once. The length of the CDR3 is 16 residues. Trimming took 2 bases from V and 1 from J; bases not matched to a gene: 7. The germline gives CDR1 SGHRS, CDR2 YFSETQ. Both CD4+ and CD8+ T cells were negatively isolated, and TEMRA cells underwent FACS enrichment.

This TCR derives from a human donor in good health. The chain links TRBV5-1 to TRBJ2-7; 9 nucleotides align to TRBD1. The sample comprised CD4+ T cells from PBMCs. CDR3 nucleotides: TGCGCCAGCAGCTTTTCCGACAGGGGGGTATCCTACGAGCAGTACTTC. Translating gives CASSFSDRGVSYEQYF.